The TCR beta chain described here comes from a study of T cell responses to AZD1222 COVID-19 vaccine. Study results and limitations: The breadth and depth of Spike-specific TCRs increased once two AZD1222 doses had been given.

V was clipped by 1 base and J by 0 bases, with 7 bases between them. The CDR3 consists of 14 residues. In germline, CDR1 is SGHDT, CDR2 YYEEEE. Of note for this clone: Its target is unknown.

Sequencing was performed with immunoSEQ multiplex PCR; in TCRdb, only in-frame clones are kept and a portion is missing. The table lists some 130,000 clones, roughly 88% of them singletons. This clonotype was sampled from an adult who received the AZD1222 COVID-19 vaccine. Sequencing was performed on peripheral blood, taken 28 days after the second AZD1222 dose. V and J are TRBV5-6 and TRBJ1-1; no definite D call. The DNA for the CDR3 is TGTGCCAGCAGCTTGTACAACATGAACACTGAAGCTTTCTTT. Translating it yields CASSLYNMNTEAFF.